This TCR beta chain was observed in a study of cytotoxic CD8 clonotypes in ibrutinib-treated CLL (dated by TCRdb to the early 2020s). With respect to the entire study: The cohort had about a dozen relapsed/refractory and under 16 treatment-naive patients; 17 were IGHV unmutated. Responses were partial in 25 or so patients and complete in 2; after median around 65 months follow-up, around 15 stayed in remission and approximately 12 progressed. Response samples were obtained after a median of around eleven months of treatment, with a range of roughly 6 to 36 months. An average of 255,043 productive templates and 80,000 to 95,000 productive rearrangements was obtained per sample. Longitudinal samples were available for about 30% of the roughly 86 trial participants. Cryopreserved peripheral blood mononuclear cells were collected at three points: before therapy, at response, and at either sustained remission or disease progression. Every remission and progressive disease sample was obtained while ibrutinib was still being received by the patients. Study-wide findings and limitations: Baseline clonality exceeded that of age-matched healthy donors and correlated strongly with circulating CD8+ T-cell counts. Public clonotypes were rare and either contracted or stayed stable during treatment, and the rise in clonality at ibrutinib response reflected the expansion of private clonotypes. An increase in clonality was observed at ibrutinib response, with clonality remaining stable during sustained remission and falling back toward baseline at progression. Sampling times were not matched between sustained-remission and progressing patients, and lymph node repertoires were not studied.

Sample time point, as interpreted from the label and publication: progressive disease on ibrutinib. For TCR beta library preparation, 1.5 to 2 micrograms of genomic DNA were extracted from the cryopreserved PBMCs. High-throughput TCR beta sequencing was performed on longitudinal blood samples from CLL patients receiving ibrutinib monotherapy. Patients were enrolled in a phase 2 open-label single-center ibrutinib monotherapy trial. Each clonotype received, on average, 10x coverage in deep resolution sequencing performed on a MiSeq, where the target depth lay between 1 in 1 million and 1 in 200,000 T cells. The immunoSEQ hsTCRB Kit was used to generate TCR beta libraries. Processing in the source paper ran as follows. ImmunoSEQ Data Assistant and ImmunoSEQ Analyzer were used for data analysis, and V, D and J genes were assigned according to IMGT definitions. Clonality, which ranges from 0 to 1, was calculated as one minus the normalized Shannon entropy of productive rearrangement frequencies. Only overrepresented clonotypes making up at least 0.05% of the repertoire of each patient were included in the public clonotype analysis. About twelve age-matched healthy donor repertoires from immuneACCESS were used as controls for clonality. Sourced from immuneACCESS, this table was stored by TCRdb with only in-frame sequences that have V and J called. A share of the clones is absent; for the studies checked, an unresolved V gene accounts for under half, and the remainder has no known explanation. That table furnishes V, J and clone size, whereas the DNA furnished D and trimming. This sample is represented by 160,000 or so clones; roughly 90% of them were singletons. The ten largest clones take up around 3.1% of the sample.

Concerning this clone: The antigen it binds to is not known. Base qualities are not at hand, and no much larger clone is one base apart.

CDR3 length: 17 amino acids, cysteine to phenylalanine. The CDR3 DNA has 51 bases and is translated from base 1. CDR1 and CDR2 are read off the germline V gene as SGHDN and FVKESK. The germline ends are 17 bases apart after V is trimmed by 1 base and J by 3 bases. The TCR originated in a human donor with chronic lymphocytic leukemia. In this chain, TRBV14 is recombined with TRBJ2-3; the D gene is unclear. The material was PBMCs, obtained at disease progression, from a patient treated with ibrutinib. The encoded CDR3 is CASSQVRSSLRTDTQYF. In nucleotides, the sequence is TGTGCCAGCAGCCAAGTTCGGTCGAGTCTCCGTACAGATACGCAGTATTTT.